This T cell receptor (beta chain) was captured in a study of T cell responses to AZD1222 COVID-19 vaccine. Trimming left V 1 base short and J 7 bases short, with 14 bases between. Germline CDR1 is LGHNA and CDR2 is YNFKEQ. This CDR3 is 15 amino acids long. The assay was immunoSEQ multiplex PCR, and TCRdb's table has in-frame clones only and misses some. The sample records just over 150,000 clones, about nine tenths being singletons. This clonotype was obtained from an adult in good health. This specimen consisted of peripheral blood, obtained on day 0 of AZD1222 vaccination. This sequence joins TRBV4-2 and TRBJ2-1, with D perhaps TRBD2 (6 bases). CDR3 nucleotides: TGTGCCAGCAGCCAAGGGACTACCGATTGGAATGAGCAGTTCTTC. Its protein product is CASSQGTTDWNEQFF.